A single TCR beta chain is shown here with its context. The antigen is unknown. The CDR3 contains 17 residues. V lost 3 bases to trimming and J lost 3 bases; unmatched junction nucleotides: 14. Germline V gene lookup returns CDR1 SGHTA and CDR2 FQGNSA. The data were taken from a study of T cell responses to AZD1222 COVID-19 vaccine. Study-level points and caveats: The donors showed a predominance of white British ancestry and of females, with possible underestimation of clonal diversity. The study identified only a handful of AZD1222 recipients as seropositive at baseline. It was only after the peak T cell response that any repertoires were sampled.

Assay used: immunoSEQ multiplex PCR; TCRdb lists only in-frame clones, some missing. In the table there are more than 250,000 clones, 90% to 95% of which are singletons. The receptor's source is an adult in good health. The sample was peripheral blood, taken on day 0 of AZD1222 vaccination. The chain recombines TRBV7-2 with TRBJ2-7, with 7 bases that match TRBD1. The CDR3 region is CASSFPLTGYQNYEQYF. CDR3 in DNA: TGTGCCAGCAGCTTTCCATTGACAGGGTACCAAAACTACGAGCAGTACTTC.